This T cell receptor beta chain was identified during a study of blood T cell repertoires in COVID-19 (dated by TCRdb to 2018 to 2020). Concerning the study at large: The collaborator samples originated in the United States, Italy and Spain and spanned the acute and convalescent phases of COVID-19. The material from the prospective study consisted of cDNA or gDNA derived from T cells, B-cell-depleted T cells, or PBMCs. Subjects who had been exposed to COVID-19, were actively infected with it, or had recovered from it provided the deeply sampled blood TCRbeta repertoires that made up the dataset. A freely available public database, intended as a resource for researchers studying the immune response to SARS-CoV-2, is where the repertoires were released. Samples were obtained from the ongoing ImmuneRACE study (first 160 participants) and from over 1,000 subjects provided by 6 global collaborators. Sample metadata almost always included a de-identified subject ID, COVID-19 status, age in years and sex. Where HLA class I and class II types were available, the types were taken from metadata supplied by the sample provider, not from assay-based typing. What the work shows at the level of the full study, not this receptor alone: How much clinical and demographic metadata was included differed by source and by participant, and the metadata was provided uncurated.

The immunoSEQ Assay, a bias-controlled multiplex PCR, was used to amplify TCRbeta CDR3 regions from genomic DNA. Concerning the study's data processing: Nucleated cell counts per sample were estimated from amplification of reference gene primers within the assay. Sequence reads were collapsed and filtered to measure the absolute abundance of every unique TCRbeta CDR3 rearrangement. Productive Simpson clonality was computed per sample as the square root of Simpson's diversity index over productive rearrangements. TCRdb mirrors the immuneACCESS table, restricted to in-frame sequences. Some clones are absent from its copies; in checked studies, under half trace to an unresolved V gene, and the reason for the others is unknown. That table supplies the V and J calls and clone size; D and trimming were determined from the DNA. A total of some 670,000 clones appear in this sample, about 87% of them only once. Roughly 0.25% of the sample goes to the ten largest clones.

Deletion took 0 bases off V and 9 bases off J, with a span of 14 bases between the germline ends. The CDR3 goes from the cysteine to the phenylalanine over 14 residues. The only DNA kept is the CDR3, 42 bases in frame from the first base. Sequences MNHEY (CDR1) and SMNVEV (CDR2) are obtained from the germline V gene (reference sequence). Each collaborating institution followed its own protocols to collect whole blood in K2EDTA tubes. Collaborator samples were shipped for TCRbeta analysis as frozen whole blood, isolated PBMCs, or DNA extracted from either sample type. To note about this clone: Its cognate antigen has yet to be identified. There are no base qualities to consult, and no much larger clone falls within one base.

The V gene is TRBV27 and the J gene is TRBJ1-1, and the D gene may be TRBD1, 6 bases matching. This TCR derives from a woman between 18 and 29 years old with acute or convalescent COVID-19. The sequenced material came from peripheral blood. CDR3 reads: CASSLSDSRYKAFF. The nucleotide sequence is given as TGTGCCAGCAGTTTATCGGACAGTCGGTATAAAGCTTTCTTT.